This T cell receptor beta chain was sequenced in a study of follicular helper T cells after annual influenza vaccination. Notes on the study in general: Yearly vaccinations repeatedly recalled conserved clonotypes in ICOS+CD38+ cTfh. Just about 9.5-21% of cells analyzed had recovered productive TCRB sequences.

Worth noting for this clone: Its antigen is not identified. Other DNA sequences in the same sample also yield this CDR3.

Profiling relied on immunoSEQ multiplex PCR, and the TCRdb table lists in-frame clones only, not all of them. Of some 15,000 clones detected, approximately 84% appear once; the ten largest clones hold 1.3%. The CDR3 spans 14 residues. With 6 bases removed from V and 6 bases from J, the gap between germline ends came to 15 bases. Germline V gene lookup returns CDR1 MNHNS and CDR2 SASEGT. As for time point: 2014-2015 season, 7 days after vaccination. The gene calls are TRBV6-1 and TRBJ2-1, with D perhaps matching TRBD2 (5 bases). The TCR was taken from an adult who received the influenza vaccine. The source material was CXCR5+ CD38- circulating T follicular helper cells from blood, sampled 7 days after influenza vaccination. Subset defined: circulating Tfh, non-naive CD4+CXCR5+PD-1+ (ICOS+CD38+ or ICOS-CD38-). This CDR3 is CASRGGVFLNEQFF. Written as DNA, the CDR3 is TGTGCCAGCAGAGGAGGCGTTTTCCTCAATGAGCAGTTCTTC.